This T cell receptor beta chain was identified during a study of blood T cell repertoires in COVID-19. The wider study: Specimens from acute and convalescent COVID-19 originated in the United States, Italy and Spain. PBMCs, B-cell-depleted T cells, or T cells were the source of the cDNA or gDNA that made up the material.

CDR3 length: 16 amino acids. V was clipped by 1 base and J by 2 bases, with 14 bases between them. Germline CDR1 and CDR2: SGHNT and YYREEE (reference sequence). In this sample, this clone turned up once. TCRdb's copy holds only in-frame clones and misses some; the assay was immunoSEQ multiplex PCR. The sample has some 50,000 clones, 70% to 90% seen once. The chain joins TRBV5-4 to TRBJ2-3; possible D gene TRBD2, 7 bases. This receptor was obtained from a human donor in a cohort sampled during active COVID-19. The donor label of this sample is uncertain. Sequencing was performed on peripheral blood. CDR3 loop: CASSLRMGGLTDTQYF. CDR3 coding DNA: TGTGCCAGCAGCTTGCGGATGGGGGGGCTCACAGATACGCAGTATTTT.